Following are 15 T cell receptor beta chains from one sample sequenced in a study of cytotoxic CD8 clonotypes in ibrutinib-treated CLL. TCRdb's table, derived via immunoSEQ multiplex PCR, lists solely in-frame clones and lacks some. Counted here are some 70,000 clones, 75% to 95% occurring once; the ten biggest clones make up roughly 3%. Material: PBMCs, obtained after 12 months of ibrutinib treatment. The receptors were gathered from a human donor with chronic lymphocytic leukemia.

This chain uses TRBV11-3 with TRBJ1-2; 8 bases are shared with TRBD1. This CDR3 region has 16 residues. Germline assignment: CDR1 SGHNT and CDR2 YENEEA. The trim removed 0 bases at V and 4 bases at J, leaving 7 bases unmatched. The CDR3 nucleotides read TGTGCCAGCAGCTTAGAAGGGAGACAGGGGCTCTATGGCTACACCTTC. Its translation: CASSLEGRQGLYGYTF.

V and J are TRBV7-9 and TRBJ2-7; 7 bases align to TRBD1. Germline values: CDR1 SEHNR, CDR2 FQNEAQ (reference sequence). V was clipped by 1 base and J by 3 bases; unmatched bases: 3. The CDR3 contains 14 residues. CDR3 bases: TGTGCCAGCAGCTTAGTGGGACAGAGCTACGAGCAGTACTTC. Its translation: CASSLVGQSYEQYF.

The chain couples TRBV6-6 to TRBJ2-3, with 11 bases identical to TRBD2. Germline V CDR1 and CDR2: MNHNY, SVGAGI (reference sequence). This CDR3 region has 16 residues. J gave up 2 bases and V 6 bases, and 7 bases lay outside the gene matches. CDR3 loop: CASRRGLADHTDTQYF. For the CDR3, the DNA is TGTGCCAGCAGGAGGGGACTAGCGGACCACACAGATACGCAGTATTTT.

The chain has TRBV19 and TRBJ1-1; TRBD1 aligns across 9 bases. Trimming at V came to 3 bases and at J to 5 bases, leaving 4 bases not matched to a gene. CDR3 size: 14 residues. Germline lookup yields CDR1 LNHDA and CDR2 SQIVND (reference sequence). CDR3 nucleotides: TGTGCCAGTAGTATCGGACAGGGGAATACTGAAGCTTTCTTT. It translates to CASSIGQGNTEAFF. The variable domain in full, completed from reference TRBV19 and TRBJ1-1, reads DGGITQSPKYLFRKEGQNVTLSCEQNLNHDAMYWYRQDPGQGLRLIYYSQIVNDFQKGDIAEGYSVSREKKESFPLTVTSAQKNPTAFYLCASSIGQGNTEAFFGQGTRLTVV.

The genes are TRBV19 and TRBJ1-2, with D uncertain. V was shortened by 7 bases and J by 0 bases, with 18 bases between the two germline ends. Germline V gives CDR1 LNHDA, CDR2 SQIVND (reference sequence). The CDR3 has 16 residues. As DNA, the CDR3 is TGTGCCAGTAACCCCGACCTCAGGACCTCTAACTATGGCTACACCTTC. This codes for CASNPDLRTSNYGYTF.

This clone came up once. This chain's CDR3 is CASSPTGLAGGVEQYF. In nucleotides, the CDR3 is TGTGCCAGCAGTCCGACGGGACTAGCGGGAGGTGTCGAGCAGTACTTC. The chain employs TRBV28 and TRBJ2-7, with 15 bases aligning to TRBD2. Germline CDR1 MDHEN, CDR2 SYDVKM. The CDR3 sequence is 16 residues long. J gave up 6 bases and V 5 bases, and 8 bases lay outside the gene matches.

V and J are TRBV6-5 and TRBJ1-2; 7 bases agree with TRBD1. Trimming at V came to 2 bases and at J to 4 bases, leaving 10 bases not matched to a gene. The V gene's germline CDR1 is MNHEY and CDR2 SVGAGI. The CDR3 sequence is 16 residues long. Here the CDR3 DNA reads TGTGCCAGCAGTTACGGACAGGCAACCGATGGCTATGGCTACACCTTC. It translates to CASSYGQATDGYGYTF.

V usage is TRBV18 and J usage is TRBJ1-4; no clear D. CDR1 KGHSH and CDR2 LQKENI come from the germline V gene. V lost 2 bases and J lost 4, with 14 bases in between. The length of the CDR3 is 16 residues. This CDR3 is CASSPVSSSGNEKLFF. CDR3 sequence (DNA): TGTGCCAGCTCACCAGTGAGCAGCTCTGGTAATGAAAAACTGTTTTTT.

V usage is TRBV11-3 and J usage is TRBJ2-2, with 9 nucleotides matching TRBD2. Per the germline V gene, CDR1 is SGHNT and CDR2 is YENEEA. The CDR3 is made up of 16 amino acids. Losses at the gene ends were 5 bases for V and 2 bases for J; bases not matched to a gene: 6. The CDR3 reads CASSPFSGSNTGELFF. For the CDR3, the DNA is TGTGCCAGCAGCCCCTTTAGCGGGAGTAACACCGGGGAGCTGTTTTTT.

The chain uses TRBV11-2 and TRBJ1-5, with TRBD1 matching 8 bases. Trimming removed 1 base from V and 6 bases from J; junction bases left unmatched: 8. In germline, CDR1 is SGHAT, CDR2 FQNNGV. This CDR3 is built from 16 residues. This CDR3 is CASSLGRGTGGQPQHF. DNA of the CDR3: TGTGCCAGCAGCTTAGGAAGGGGGACAGGAGGTCAGCCCCAGCATTTT.

The chain's CDR3 is CASSLKGAFVYGYTF. DNA of the CDR3: TGTGCCAGCAGTTTGAAGGGGGCGTTCGTCTATGGCTACACCTTC. The chain uses TRBV28 and TRBJ1-2; 7 nucleotides align to TRBD1. CDR1 and CDR2 from the germline V gene are MDHEN and SYDVKM. J gave up 4 bases and V 3 bases, and 8 bases lay outside the gene matches. The CDR3 totals 15 residues.

This rearrangement joins TRBV19 to TRBJ2-2; D could derive from TRBD1 or TRBD2 (5 bases each). Germline CDR1 and CDR2: LNHDA and SQIVND (reference sequence). The germline V and J ends were trimmed by 6 bases and 0 bases, with 8 bases remaining between them. The CDR3 contains 14 residues. Here the CDR3 DNA reads TGTGCCAGTAGCCGGGGCCCGAACACCGGGGAGCTGTTTTTT. Residues: CASSRGPNTGELFF.

This clone was detected only once. This chain joins TRBV6-6 and TRBJ2-2; the D gene is possibly TRBD2 (5 bases). The CDR3 covers 14 residues. CDR1 is MNHNY and CDR2 is SVGAGI in the germline V gene (reference sequence). The V end lost 6 bases, the J end lost 7 bases, and 15 bases lay between the germline ends. Here the CDR3 DNA reads TGTGCCAGCAGCGGGAATTCCCTTGTCGGGGAGCTGTTTTTT. Its translation: CASSGNSLVGELFF.

The chain is built from TRBV9 and TRBJ2-2; perhaps TRBD1 as D (5 bases). V was pared by 2 bases and J by 4 bases, with 15 bases between. The germline V gene encodes CDR1 SGDLS and CDR2 YYNGEE. The CDR3 loop spans 16 amino acids. The CDR3 sequence is CASSVRQGLSTGELFF. Written as DNA, the CDR3 is TGTGCCAGCAGCGTCCGGCAGGGCCTCAGCACCGGGGAGCTGTTTTTT.

The J gene is TRBJ1-1, the V gene TRBV30; perhaps TRBD1 as D (6 bases). Germline V gives CDR1 GTSNPN, CDR2 SVGIG (reference sequence). The ends were cut back, 3 bases at V and 11 bases at J, with 16 bases in the middle. This CDR3 contains 12 residues. The CDR3 bases are TGTGCCTGGAGCGATCAGGGGTTGGGGGCTTTCTTT. This encodes CAWSDQGLGAFF.